The 6 T cell receptor beta chains below all came from one sample that was sequenced in a study of T-cell memory formation after mild COVID-19 (dated by TCRdb to the early 2020s). Receptor amplification or capture employed 5' RACE. The listed sequencing device is Illumina NovaSeq 6000. TCRdb handled the public reads itself, with Q25 trimming in fastp and clone calling in MiXCR, and kept productive beta chains. CDR3 protein sequences are deduplicated, and each keeps its most common genes and DNA. The sample table contains 120,000 to 150,000 distinct CDR3 sequences; only one count was recorded for about 5.7% of them. Jointly, the top ten make up under 2.5% of the sample. The sequenced sample consisted of PBMCs or a T cell subset sorted from them (not recorded which). The source is an adult woman who had mild COVID-19 (a few samples of this study predate the infection). The sample titles of this study are shuffled in the database, so cell type and time point are left out; the donor was told from shared clones.

This clonotype was seen more than once but under ten times. The chain joins TRBV27 to TRBJ1-2; D call uncertain. Germline-derived CDR1 and CDR2 are MNHEY and SMNVEV (reference sequence). The V gene lost 3 bases and the J gene lost 2 bases, with 7 bases spanning the gap. The CDR3 is made up of 13 amino acids. This chain's CDR3 is CASSFNGNYGYTF. The CDR3 DNA reads as TGTGCCAGCAGTTTCAACGGAAACTATGGCTACACCTTC.

V usage is TRBV20-1 and J usage is TRBJ2-1; D is possibly TRBD1 (6 bases). Trimming shortened V by 5 bases and J by 0 bases, and 11 bases separated the two germline ends. CDR1 is DFQATT, CDR2 SNEGSKA, per germline (reference sequence). CDR3 length: 14 residues. The DNA of the CDR3 is TGCAGTGCTGAAACAGGGAACTCCTACAATGAGCAGTTCTTC. Translation: CSAETGNSYNEQFF.

This clonotype was seen ten or more times. DNA for the CDR3: TGCAGTGCGAGACGCGGGAGCTCCTACAATGAGCAGTTCTTC. It yields the protein CSARRGSSYNEQFF. This chain uses TRBV20-1 with TRBJ2-1; 7 bases align to TRBD2. V lost 6 bases and J lost 0; bases outside the gene matches: 5. This CDR3 region has 14 residues. Germline V gives CDR1 DFQATT, CDR2 SNEGSKA (reference sequence).

At least ten counts were recorded for this clonotype. The chain couples TRBV5-4 to TRBJ2-7; possibly TRBD1 for D (6 bases). Germline V CDR1 and CDR2: SGHNT, YYREEE (reference sequence). The V end was cut by 4 bases, the J end by 3 bases, with 11 bases between. The CDR3 is 13 residues long. CDR3 residues: CASSPGQLYEQYF. The CDR3 DNA is TGTGCCAGCAGCCCCGGACAGCTCTACGAGCAGTACTTC.

This clonotype has ten or more counts. V gene TRBV12-3 or TRBV12-4 combines with J gene TRBJ1-1; 9 nucleotides match TRBD1. CDR3 length equals 16 residues. Unmatched junction bases numbered 12, after V lost 6 bases and J lost 4 bases. The CDR3 DNA is TGTGCCAGCAGCCAACCAGGACAGGGGCTTAGCACTGAAGCTTTCTTT. Protein: CASSQPGQGLSTEAFF.

This clonotype was recorded many times. The chain links TRBV24-1 to TRBJ2-5, with 7 positions matching TRBD1. Germline values: CDR1 KGHDR, CDR2 SFDVKD. The CDR3 has 14 amino acids. The junction had 7 bases not matched to a gene; V was cut back by 9 bases and J by 1 base. This chain's CDR3 is CATSGRGTQETQYF. In DNA form, the CDR3 reads TGTGCCACCTCCGGCAGGGGGACCCAAGAGACCCAGTACTTC.